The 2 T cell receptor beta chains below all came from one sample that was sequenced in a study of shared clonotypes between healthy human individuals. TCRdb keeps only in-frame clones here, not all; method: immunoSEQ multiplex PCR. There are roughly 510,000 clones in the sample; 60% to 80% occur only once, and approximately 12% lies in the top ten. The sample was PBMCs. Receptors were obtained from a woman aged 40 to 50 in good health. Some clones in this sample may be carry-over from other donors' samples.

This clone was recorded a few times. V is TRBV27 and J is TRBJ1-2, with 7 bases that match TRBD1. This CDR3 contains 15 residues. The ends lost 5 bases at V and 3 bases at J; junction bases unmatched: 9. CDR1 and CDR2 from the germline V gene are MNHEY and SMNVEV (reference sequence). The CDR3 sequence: CASSPNRQGYYGYTF. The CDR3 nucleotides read TGTGCCAGCAGTCCTAACAGACAGGGTTACTATGGCTACACCTTC.

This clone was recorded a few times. CDR3 nucleotides: TGTGCCATCAGTGTTTCGGCAGACCAAGAGACCCAGTACTTC. Translating gives CAISVSADQETQYF. The rearrangement links TRBV10-3 to TRBJ2-5; D not certain. CDR3 length: 14 residues. V lost 4 bases, J lost 0 bases, and 9 bases lay in between. Per germline, CDR1 ENHRY and CDR2 SYGVKD.